Shown below are 25 T cell receptor beta chains from a single sample sequenced in a study of T cells after yellow fever vaccination. TCRdb independently ran MiXCR on the 5' RACE reads; one entry per CDR3 protein. The repertoire includes roughly 400,000 distinct CDR3 sequences, 18% of them detected once, and about a sixth sits in the top ten. Sequences were derived from PBMCs, sampled before the yellow fever booster vaccination. Source of these receptors: a man aged 18 to 35 who received the YFV17D yellow fever vaccine.

This clonotype was seen repeatedly, ten times or more. This chain connects TRBV7-8 to TRBJ2-2; possible D gene TRBD2, 6 bases. Trimming removed 5 bases from V and 0 bases from J, with 13 bases in between. The CDR3 loop spans 16 amino acids. CDR1 and CDR2 from the germline V gene are SGHVS and FQNEAQ. CDR3 protein: CASSPGGGANTGELFF. CDR3 coding DNA: TGTGCCAGCAGCCCTGGGGGAGGCGCGAACACCGGGGAGCTGTTTTTT.

For the CDR3, the DNA is TGTGCCAGCAGAAGAGGGGGCCTGTCTACTGAAGCTTTCTTT. This gives the protein CASRRGGLSTEAFF. The V gene is TRBV2, the J gene TRBJ1-1; 7 bases map to TRBD1. There are 14 residues in the CDR3. Per the germline V gene, CDR1 is SNHLY and CDR2 is FYNNEI. Trimming cost V 6 bases and J 5 bases; bases outside gene matches: 9.

The V gene is TRBV20-1, the J gene TRBJ2-3; the match to TRBD2 covers 7 bases. This CDR3 is built from 15 residues. The germline gives CDR1 DFQATT, CDR2 SNEGSKA (reference sequence). V was clipped by 6 bases and J by 7 bases; unmatched bases: 16. The CDR3 DNA sequence: TGCAGTGCCCAGCCCCGGGAGGCGCGACCTTATACGCAGTATTTT. Amino acids: CSAQPREARPYTQYF.

This clonotype has only a few counts. The chain combines TRBV5-1 with TRBJ1-1; D is undetermined. CDR1 and CDR2 from the germline V gene are SGHRS and YFSETQ. This CDR3 spans 14 amino acids. Trimming removed 0 bases from V and 2 bases from J, with 8 bases in between. This CDR3 reads CASSLDHLNTEAFF. The CDR3 bases are TGCGCCAGCAGCTTGGATCATTTAAACACTGAAGCTTTCTTT.

This clonotype was seen a handful of times. The chain is built from TRBV7-3 and TRBJ1-1, with 7 bases aligning to TRBD1. CDR1 and CDR2 (germline): SGHTA, FQGTGA. Trimming removed 5 bases from V and 3 bases from J; junction bases left unmatched: 3. This CDR3 has 13 residues. The CDR3 reads CASSIRGHTEAFF. CDR3 in DNA: TGTGCCAGCAGCATTAGGGGGCACACTGAAGCTTTCTTT.

Only a few counts were recorded for this clonotype. The chain couples TRBV12-3 or TRBV12-4 to TRBJ1-5; D remains ambiguous. The V end was cut by 6 bases, the J end by 3 bases, with 12 bases between. This CDR3 contains 14 residues. As DNA, the CDR3 is TGTGCCAGCAGCCGGGTAATGCCCAATCAGCCCCAGCATTTT. Amino acid sequence: CASSRVMPNQPQHF.

V and J are TRBV11-2 and TRBJ1-1; D remains ambiguous. In germline, CDR1 is SGHAT, CDR2 FQNNGV. This CDR3 has 12 residues. Trimming pared 8 bases from V and 5 bases from J, leaving 12 bases between. The CDR3 sequence: CASHGMPTEAFF. In DNA, the CDR3 is TGTGCCAGCCACGGGATGCCGACTGAAGCTTTCTTT.

The gene calls are TRBV20-1 and TRBJ1-5; 9 bases align to TRBD1. The V segment lost 3 bases and the J segment 9 bases; nucleotides outside the gene matches: 6. The V gene's germline CDR1 is DFQATT and CDR2 SNEGSKA (reference sequence). This CDR3 has 13 residues. The CDR3, as DNA: TGCAGTGCTAGGGGGGACAGGGTTTGGCCCCAGCATTTT. Its translation is CSARGDRVWPQHF.

This clonotype was counted only a few times. This chain uses TRBV28 with TRBJ2-2; the match to TRBD2 covers 10 bases. V trimming: 6 bases; J trimming: 4 bases; junction bases outside the gene matches: 2. The CDR3 contains 14 residues. In germline, CDR1 is MDHEN, CDR2 SYDVKM. The CDR3 DNA reads TGTGCCAGCAGACCTAGCGGGAGCACCGGGGAGCTGTTTTTT. This gives the protein CASRPSGSTGELFF.

There are a few counts of this clonotype. The J gene is TRBJ2-4, the V gene TRBV7-2; 7 nucleotides agree with TRBD1. The V gene's germline CDR1 is SGHTA and CDR2 FQGNSA. This CDR3 comprises 13 residues. V dropped 3 bases and J dropped 6; count of bases not matched to a gene: 2. Written as DNA, the CDR3 is TGTGCCAGCAGCTTTCGGGACAGAAACATTCAGTACTTC. It encodes CASSFRDRNIQYF.

V gene TRBV12-3 or TRBV12-4 combines with J gene TRBJ1-5, with 7 bases aligning to TRBD1. This CDR3 has 15 amino acids. J lost 4 bases, V lost 6 bases, and 9 bases had no gene match. CDR3: CASRTGTDLNQPQHF. The DNA of the CDR3 is TGTGCCAGCAGGACCGGGACAGACCTAAATCAGCCCCAGCATTTT.

This rearrangement joins TRBV12-3 or TRBV12-4 to TRBJ2-3, with D unclear. There are 15 residues in the CDR3. Trimming cost V 8 bases and J 1 base, with 16 bases left between them. DNA for the CDR3: TGTGCCAGCGAACGGGTCCTGAGGCGCACAGATACGCAGTATTTT. Its protein is CASERVLRRTDTQYF.

CDR3 protein: CASSRDRSEAFF. The CDR3 coding sequence is TGTGCCAGCAGCCGTGACAGGTCTGAAGCTTTCTTT. The chain combines TRBV7-8 with TRBJ1-1; D might be TRBD1 (6 bases). Germline CDR1 is SGHVS and CDR2 is FQNEAQ. The CDR3 is 12 amino acids. The V end was cut by 5 bases, the J end by 6 bases, with 10 bases between.

This clonotype was counted only a few times. This chain connects TRBV11-2 to TRBJ2-2; 7 bases fit TRBD1. Germline CDR1 SGHAT, CDR2 FQNNGV. The CDR3 is 15 amino acids. V lost 5 bases to trimming and J lost 5 bases; unmatched junction nucleotides: 8. This CDR3 is CASSLDRARTGELFF. The DNA for the CDR3 is TGTGCCAGCAGCCTTGACAGGGCGAGGACCGGGGAGCTGTTTTTT.

This clonotype was found once. The V and J genes are TRBV6-6 and TRBJ2-5; possible D gene TRBD1, 6 bases. Germline V gives CDR1 MNHNY, CDR2 SVGAGI (reference sequence). The CDR3 is 13 residues long. The V end lost 0 bases, the J end lost 10 bases, and 12 bases lay between the germline ends. The CDR3 is CASSYSNRDGQYF. CDR3 coding DNA: TGTGCCAGCAGTTACTCGAACAGGGATGGCCAGTACTTC.

This clonotype was found a few times. This rearrangement joins TRBV5-5 to TRBJ2-7, with D maybe TRBD1 (5 bases). This CDR3 region has 13 residues. Germline assignment: CDR1 SGHKS and CDR2 YYEKEE (reference sequence). Trimming stripped 2 bases from V and 7 bases from J, with 13 bases between. The CDR3 spells CASSFAGAGEQYF. The CDR3 DNA is TGTGCCAGCAGCTTTGCCGGAGCAGGGGAGCAGTACTTC.

The chain employs TRBV28 and TRBJ1-3; D ambiguous. Germline-derived CDR1 and CDR2 are MDHEN and SYDVKM. The CDR3 length is 13 residues. V lost 7 bases and J 4 bases, leaving 11 bases between the germline ends. The CDR3 sequence is CASNRFSGNTIYF. The CDR3, as DNA: TGTGCCAGCAATCGATTTTCGGGAAACACCATATATTTT.

The V call is TRBV4-1, the J call TRBJ2-7; no definite D call. CDR1 MGHRA and CDR2 YSYEKL come from the germline V gene. The CDR3 is 15 amino acids. Trimming removed 0 bases from V and 2 bases from J, with 11 bases in between. This CDR3 is CASSQEPSWTYEQYF. In DNA, the CDR3 is TGCGCCAGCAGCCAAGAACCTTCTTGGACCTACGAGCAGTACTTC.

The V gene is TRBV15, the J gene TRBJ2-7, with D perhaps matching TRBD1 (5 bases). The CDR3 has 12 residues. The V gene's germline CDR1 is LNHNV and CDR2 YYDKDF (reference sequence). Trimming removed 0 bases from V and 5 bases from J, with 5 bases in between. Here the CDR3 DNA reads TGTGCCACCAGCAGAGAAGGGGACGAGCAGTACTTC. Protein product: CATSREGDEQYF.

The gene calls are TRBV6-6 and TRBJ2-7; D possibly corresponds to TRBD1 (5 bases). V gave up 8 bases and J gave up 2 bases, with 7 bases separating them. This CDR3 has 11 residues. Looked up from germline, CDR1 is MNHNY and CDR2 is SVGAGI (reference sequence). CDR3 loop: CASQGTYEQYV. The CDR3 region has the DNA TGTGCCAGCCAGGGAACCTACGAGCAGTACGTC.

This clonotype was seen a handful of times. The V gene is TRBV18, the J gene TRBJ1-5, with a tentative D call TRBD1 (5 bases). The germline V gene has CDR1 KGHSH and CDR2 LQKENI. V gave up 3 bases and J gave up 5 bases, with 8 bases separating them. This CDR3 is built from 13 residues. The CDR3, as DNA: TGTGCCAGCTCACCGGGGGAGGATCAGCCCCAGCATTTT. It encodes CASSPGEDQPQHF.

J is TRBJ2-5 and V is TRBV2; 7 nucleotides match TRBD2. This CDR3 comprises 16 residues. V shed 4 bases and J 2 bases; nucleotides not matched to a gene: 10. CDR1 and CDR2 (germline): SNHLY, FYNNEI. CDR3 amino acids: CASSVPNQRGQETQYF. CDR3 DNA sequence: TGTGCCAGCAGTGTTCCGAACCAGCGGGGACAAGAGACCCAGTACTTC.

V usage is TRBV29-1 and J usage is TRBJ2-1; TRBD2 agrees at 10 bases. V was pared by 7 bases and J by 10 bases, with 13 bases of the junction left unmatched. The CDR3 loop spans 14 amino acids. Germline lookup yields CDR1 SQVTM and CDR2 ANQGSEA. The CDR3 DNA sequence: TGCAGCGCCCCCCGCAGCGGGGGGGCGAGGGAGCAGTTCTTC. Its translation: CSAPRSGGAREQFF.

This clonotype was detected only a few times. This sequence joins TRBV21-1 and TRBJ2-7; TRBD1 is the table's D call, not checked against the DNA. TRBV21-1 is an annotated pseudogene. The CDR3 is 14 amino acids. CDR3 bases: TGTGCCAGCATCGGGACAGGGCACTCCTACGAGCAGTACGTC. Amino acid sequence: CASIGTGHSYEQYV.

The V and J genes are TRBV7-6 and TRBJ2-5, with TRBD2 as a possible D gene (6 bases). CDR1 SGHVS and CDR2 FNYEAQ come from the germline V gene. The CDR3 spans 13 residues. Trimming stripped 6 bases from V and 4 bases from J, with 12 bases between. In DNA, the CDR3 is TGTGCCAGCAGTACAAGGGGAGGAGAGACCCAGTACTTC. This codes for CASSTRGGETQYF. The variable domain in full, with the rest retrieved from reference TRBV7-6 and TRBJ2-5, is GAGVSQSPRYKVTKRGQDVALRCDPISGHVSLYWYRQALGQGPEFLTYFNYEAQQDKSGLPNDRFSAERPEGSISTLTIQRTEQRDSAMYRCASSTRGGETQYFGPGTRLLVL.